A single sample gave rise to the 18 T cell receptor beta chains below, sequenced in a study of follicular helper T cells after annual influenza vaccination. Stated time point: 2015-2016 season, 7 days after influenza vaccination. Data came from immunoSEQ multiplex PCR; TCRdb stores just in-frame clones and leaves some out. Altogether some 9,300 clones are present, roughly 80% being singletons, with the ten largest covering roughly 0.45%. Here the sequenced sample was CXCR5+ CD38- circulating T follicular helper cells from blood, taken 7 days after influenza vaccination. Subset of the sample: circulating Tfh, non-naive CD4+CXCR5+PD-1+ (ICOS+CD38+ or ICOS-CD38-). These receptors were collected from an adult who received the influenza vaccine.

This sequence joins TRBV19 and TRBJ1-1, with D possibly TRBD1 on 5 matching bases. Germline CDR1 LNHDA, CDR2 SQIVND (reference sequence). V shed 3 bases and J shed 6 bases, with 8 bases lying between them. CDR3 length: 12 amino acids. In nucleotides, the CDR3 is TGTGCCAGTAGTATCAGGGCAGCTGAAGCTTTCTTT. As protein: CASSIRAAEAFF.

The rearrangement joins TRBV14 to TRBJ2-1, with 7 bases matching TRBD2. Germline CDR1 SGHDN, CDR2 FVKESK. V lost 2 bases, J lost 7 bases, and 5 bases stayed unmatched. This CDR3 spans 14 amino acids. The DNA of the CDR3 is TGTGCCAGCAGCCAACGCGGGGGTGGAAATGAGCAGTTCTTC. Translation gives CASSQRGGGNEQFF.

The V and J genes are TRBV28 and TRBJ2-1, with TRBD2 matching 8 bases. The CDR3 is made up of 15 amino acids. Losses at the gene ends were 2 bases for V and 3 bases for J; bases not matched to a gene: 3. Germline assignment: CDR1 MDHEN and CDR2 SYDVKM. Here the CDR3 reads CASSLGGGSYNEQFF. Here the CDR3 DNA reads TGTGCCAGCAGTTTAGGCGGGGGGAGCTACAATGAGCAGTTCTTC. The entire variable domain, with the rest obtained from reference TRBV28 and TRBJ2-1, is as follows: DVKVTQSSRYLVKRTGEKVFLECVQDMDHENMFWYRQDPGLGLRLIYFSYDVKMKEKGDIPEGYSVSREKKERFSLILESASTNQTSMYLCASSLGGGSYNEQFFGPGTRLTVL.

This clone has just a few counts. The genes are TRBV4-1 and TRBJ1-2; TRBD1 agrees at 9 bases. With 4 bases clipped from V and 4 bases from J, the junction kept 7 bases outside the gene matches. The germline V gene has CDR1 MGHRA and CDR2 YSYEKL. This CDR3 spans 15 amino acids. The CDR3 sequence is CASSPEGTGIYGYTF. CDR3 DNA sequence: TGCGCCAGCAGCCCCGAGGGGACAGGGATCTATGGCTACACCTTC.

This chain connects TRBV7-9 to TRBJ1-1; 7 bases match TRBD1. V dropped 3 bases and J dropped 10; count of bases not matched to a gene: 11. Germline lookup yields CDR1 SEHNR and CDR2 FQNEAQ (reference sequence). The CDR3 runs 14 residues. CDR3 coding DNA: TGTGCCAGCAGCTTTAGAGGGGGCGAGGGTGGAGCTTTCTTT. Amino acid sequence: CASSFRGGEGGAFF.

This clone was picked up a small number of times. The chain couples TRBV7-9 to TRBJ2-2; D gene ambiguous. CDR1 SEHNR and CDR2 FQNEAQ come from the germline V gene (reference sequence). The length of the CDR3 is 13 residues. V was shortened by 11 bases and J by 4 bases, with 14 bases between the two germline ends. This chain's CDR3 is CAVQVGATGELFF. The CDR3 DNA sequence: TGTGCCGTTCAAGTAGGTGCCACCGGGGAGCTGTTTTTT.

This clone has a handful of counts. CDR3 sequence (DNA): TGTGCCAGCAGCCGGGACAGAAACGAGCAGTACTTC. Translation gives CASSRDRNEQYF. J is TRBJ2-7 and V is TRBV5-4; TRBD1 aligns across 7 bases. CDR3 size: 12 residues. Germline lookup yields CDR1 SGHNT and CDR2 YYREEE (reference sequence). Trimming took 4 bases from V and 5 from J; bases not matched to a gene: 3.

The chain combines TRBV5-5 with TRBJ1-1; D possibly corresponds to TRBD1 (5 bases). Germline CDR1 reads SGHKS; CDR2 reads YYEKEE (reference sequence). With 2 bases removed from V and 1 base from J, the gap between germline ends came to 15 bases. This CDR3 is built from 16 residues. The CDR3 protein is CASSFKWQGWNTEAFF. The CDR3 region has the DNA TGTGCCAGCAGCTTTAAGTGGCAGGGCTGGAACACTGAAGCTTTCTTT.

The J gene is TRBJ2-7, the V gene TRBV5-1; 7 bases match TRBD2. This CDR3 has 14 residues. Germline values: CDR1 SGHRS, CDR2 YFSETQ. V was pared by 5 bases and J by 0 bases, with 5 bases of the junction left unmatched. The DNA for the CDR3 is TGCGCCAGCAGAAGGGAGGGGACCTCCTACGAGCAGTACTTC. It specifies CASRREGTSYEQYF.

This chain uses TRBV5-1 with TRBJ2-3, with D possibly being TRBD2 (6 bases). The CDR3 sequence is 15 residues long. Germline CDR1 is SGHRS and CDR2 is YFSETQ. Trimming took 0 bases from V and 2 from J, leaving 10 bases between them. CDR3 residues: CASSLVSGITDTQYF. CDR3 DNA: TGCGCCAGCAGCTTGGTTAGCGGTATCACAGATACGCAGTATTTT.

J is TRBJ2-6 and V is TRBV6-1; D is perhaps TRBD1 (6 bases). The germline CDR1 and CDR2 sequences are MNHNS and SASEGT. V lost 2 bases, J lost 4 bases, and 21 bases lay in between. This CDR3 is built from 19 residues. CDR3 coding DNA: TGTGCCAGCAGTGAACGGCCCCCCCTACAGGGAACCGGGGCCAACGTCCTGACTTTC. Translating it yields CASSERPPLQGTGANVLTF.

This rearrangement joins TRBV6-5 to TRBJ1-1, with a weak D call TRBD1 (6 bases). The CDR3 runs 15 residues. V gave up 2 bases and J gave up 7 bases, with 17 bases separating them. Per the germline V gene, CDR1 is MNHEY and CDR2 is SVGAGI. The CDR3 reads CASSYRRDIQLEAFF. Written as DNA, the CDR3 is TGTGCCAGCAGTTACCGCCGGGACATACAGCTTGAAGCTTTCTTT.

This clone turned up a few times. The chain employs TRBV6-5 and TRBJ1-6; the D is unclear. Germline V lookup: CDR1 MNHEY, CDR2 SVGAGI. Trimming took off 8 bases at V and 4 bases at J, with 12 bases between the two ends. The CDR3 contains 14 residues. The CDR3 DNA sequence: TGTGCCAGCTCCCGACAAGGGTATAATTCACCCCTCCACTTT. This gives the protein CASSRQGYNSPLHF.

The CDR3 here is CASSLGQGGEKLFF. In nucleotides, the CDR3 is TGCGCCAGCAGCTTGGGACAGGGAGGCGAAAAACTGTTTTTT. V and J are TRBV5-1 and TRBJ1-4; 7 bases are shared with TRBD1. This CDR3 is built from 14 residues. CDR1 and CDR2 from the germline V gene are SGHRS and YFSETQ. The V and J ends lost 0 bases and 8 bases, in that order; junction bases with no gene match: 4.

The chain couples TRBV7-9 to TRBJ2-3, with 7 bases fitting TRBD1. V dropped 5 bases and J dropped 1; count of bases not matched to a gene: 3. The germline gives CDR1 SEHNR, CDR2 FQNEAQ (reference sequence). The length of the CDR3 is 14 residues. The CDR3 sequence: CASSNQGGTDTQYF. CDR3 DNA sequence: TGTGCCAGCAGCAATCAGGGGGGCACAGATACGCAGTATTTT.

This clone was observed once. The chain has TRBV7-2 and TRBJ1-4, with 8 bases that match TRBD1. With V trimmed by 5 bases and J by 4 bases, 3 bases remained unmatched. The CDR3 covers 14 residues. The germline gives CDR1 SGHTA, CDR2 FQGNSA. The CDR3 DNA follows: TGTGCCAGCAGCCGGGACAGGAATAATGAAAAACTGTTTTTT. It is translated as CASSRDRNNEKLFF. Full variable domain (rest looked up from reference TRBV7-2 and TRBJ1-4): GAGVSQSPSNKVTEKGKDVELRCDPISGHTALYWYRQSLGQGLEFLIYFQGNSAPDKSGLPSDRFSAERTGGSVSTLTIQRTQQEDSAVYLCASSRDRNNEKLFFGSGTQLSVL.

The J gene is TRBJ2-5, the V gene TRBV5-1; 8 bases are a match to TRBD1. V was clipped by 4 bases and J by 5 bases; unmatched bases: 10. The CDR3 is 15 residues long. CDR1 SGHRS and CDR2 YFSETQ come from the germline V gene. In DNA form, the CDR3 reads TGCGCCAGCAGCGTAGGGACAGGCCTTCAGGAGACCCAGTACTTC. Translated: CASSVGTGLQETQYF.

This rearrangement joins TRBV19 to TRBJ1-2, with a tentative D call TRBD1 (5 bases). Germline V gene sequence: CDR1 LNHDA, CDR2 SQIVND (reference sequence). V was trimmed by 7 bases and J by 5 bases, leaving 23 bases between them. This CDR3 is built from 16 residues. The CDR3 loop is CASTRTPQEGLYGYTF. CDR3 sequence (DNA): TGTGCCAGTACAAGGACACCCCAAGAGGGGTTATATGGCTACACCTTC.